The present entry profiles one TCR beta chain with its context. What it recognizes is unknown. This sample is drawn from a study of cytotoxic CD8 clonotypes in ibrutinib-treated CLL. Target depth was 1 in 200,000 to 1 in 1 million T cells, about 10x per clonotype. Only in-frame clones appear in the TCRdb table, and some are missing; sequencing was by immunoSEQ multiplex PCR. The table records 150,000 or so clones, 70% to 90% of them present only once. CDR1 and CDR2 (germline): SGHRS, YFSETQ. After removal of 0 bases from V and 7 bases from J, the junction contained 3 bases not matched to a gene. The CDR3 is 14 residues long. Regarding the study as a whole: Baseline levels were approached again at progression, after clonality had risen at ibrutinib response.

The sample here was PBMCs, taken after 36 months of ibrutinib treatment. J is TRBJ1-1 and V is TRBV5-1, with 10 bases that match TRBD1. This sequence originates from a human donor with chronic lymphocytic leukemia. The CDR3 bases are TGCGCCAGCAGCTTGGAGACAGGGGGCTTTGAAGCTTTCTTT. Protein sequence: CASSLETGGFEAFF.